This T cell receptor beta chain emerged from a study of cytomegalovirus exposure and HLA in healthy donors. Germline V gives CDR1 GTSNPN, CDR2 SVGIG (reference sequence). This CDR3 is 12 amino acids long. V lost 4 bases to trimming and J lost 7 bases, with 10 bases between them. This clone was seen just once. The PCR made use of 60 Vbeta and 13 Jbeta primers. Profiled with immunoSEQ multiplex PCR; TCRdb holds only in-frame clones, not every one. The sample has 96,000 or so clones; under 85% are singletons. The chain couples TRBV30 to TRBJ1-4; D may be TRBD1 (6 bases). The receptor's source is a female donor in good health and CMV-seropositive. The sequenced material came from PBMCs. CDR3 sequence reads: CAWTGDAEKLFF. The DNA of the CDR3 is TGTGCCTGGACAGGGGATGCTGAAAAACTGTTTTTT.